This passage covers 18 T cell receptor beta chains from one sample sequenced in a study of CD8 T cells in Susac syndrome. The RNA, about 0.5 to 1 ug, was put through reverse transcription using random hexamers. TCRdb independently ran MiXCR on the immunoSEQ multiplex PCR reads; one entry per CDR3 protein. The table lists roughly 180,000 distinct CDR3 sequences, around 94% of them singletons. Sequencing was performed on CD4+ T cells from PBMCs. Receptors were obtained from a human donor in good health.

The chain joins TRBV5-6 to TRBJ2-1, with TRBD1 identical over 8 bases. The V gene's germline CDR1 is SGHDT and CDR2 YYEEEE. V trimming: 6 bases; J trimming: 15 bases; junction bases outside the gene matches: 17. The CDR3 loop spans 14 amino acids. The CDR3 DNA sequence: TGTGCCAGCACCTACGGACAGGGAATGTACACGCCGTTCTTC. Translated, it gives CASTYGQGMYTPFF. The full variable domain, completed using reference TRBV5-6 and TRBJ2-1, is DAGVTQSPTHLIKTRGQQVTLRCSPKSGHDTVSWYQQALGQGPQFIFQYYEEEERQRGNFPDRFSGHQFPNYSSELNVNALLLGDSALYLCASTYGQGMYTPFFGPGTRLTVL.

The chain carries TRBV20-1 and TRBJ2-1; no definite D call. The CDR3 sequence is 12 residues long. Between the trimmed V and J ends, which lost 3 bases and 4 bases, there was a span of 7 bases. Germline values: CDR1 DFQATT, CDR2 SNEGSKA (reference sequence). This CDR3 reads CSASKEYNEQFF. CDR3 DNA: TGCAGTGCTAGTAAAGAATACAATGAGCAGTTCTTC.

CDR3 sequence: CASTPDRDGNQPQHF. CDR3 DNA sequence: TGTGCCAGCACCCCGGACAGGGATGGCAATCAGCCCCAGCATTTT. This sequence joins TRBV6-2 or TRBV6-3 and TRBJ1-5, with 8 bases fitting TRBD1. J was trimmed by 2 bases and V by 7 bases; bases with no gene match: 7. CDR3 length: 15 amino acids. Germline V gene data show CDR1 as MNHEY and CDR2 as SVGEGT.

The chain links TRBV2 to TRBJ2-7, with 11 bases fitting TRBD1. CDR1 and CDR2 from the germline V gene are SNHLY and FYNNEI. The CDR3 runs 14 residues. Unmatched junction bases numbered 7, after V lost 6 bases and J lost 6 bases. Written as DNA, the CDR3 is TGTGCCAGCAGCGAACCCGGACAGGGGGCCGAGCAGTACTTC. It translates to CASSEPGQGAEQYF.

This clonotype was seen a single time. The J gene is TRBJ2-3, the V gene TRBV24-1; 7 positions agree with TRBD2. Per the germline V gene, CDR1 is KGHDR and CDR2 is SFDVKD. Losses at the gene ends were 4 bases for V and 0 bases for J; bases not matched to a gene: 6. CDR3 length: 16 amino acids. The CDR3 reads CATSDAAGDSTDTQYF. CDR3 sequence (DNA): TGTGCCACCAGTGACGCCGCGGGGGATAGCACAGATACGCAGTATTTT.

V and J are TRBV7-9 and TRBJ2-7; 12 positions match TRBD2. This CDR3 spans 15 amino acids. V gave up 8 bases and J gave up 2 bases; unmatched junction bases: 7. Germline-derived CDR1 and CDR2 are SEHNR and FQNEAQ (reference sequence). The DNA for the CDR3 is TGTGCCAGCGCCGTGACTAGCGGGGGAACCTACGAGCAGTACTTC. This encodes CASAVTSGGTYEQYF.

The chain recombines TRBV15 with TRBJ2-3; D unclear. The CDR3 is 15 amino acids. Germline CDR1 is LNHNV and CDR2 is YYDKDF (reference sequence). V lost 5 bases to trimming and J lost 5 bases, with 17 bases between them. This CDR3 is CATSLDLGAGDTQYF. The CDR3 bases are TGTGCCACCAGCCTTGACTTAGGAGCAGGAGATACGCAGTATTTT.

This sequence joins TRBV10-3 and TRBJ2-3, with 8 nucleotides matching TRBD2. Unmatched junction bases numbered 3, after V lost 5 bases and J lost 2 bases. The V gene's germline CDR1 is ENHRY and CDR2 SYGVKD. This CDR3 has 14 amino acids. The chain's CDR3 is CAISPGGATDTQYF. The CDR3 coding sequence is TGTGCCATCAGTCCCGGGGGGGCCACAGATACGCAGTATTTT.

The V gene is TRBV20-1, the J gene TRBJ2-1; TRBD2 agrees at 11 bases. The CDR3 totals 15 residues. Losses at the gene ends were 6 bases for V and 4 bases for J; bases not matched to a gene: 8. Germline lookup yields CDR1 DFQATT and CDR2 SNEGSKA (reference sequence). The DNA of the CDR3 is TGCAGTGCCAGTAGCGGGGGGGCCGCATACAATGAGCAGTTCTTC. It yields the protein CSASSGGAAYNEQFF.

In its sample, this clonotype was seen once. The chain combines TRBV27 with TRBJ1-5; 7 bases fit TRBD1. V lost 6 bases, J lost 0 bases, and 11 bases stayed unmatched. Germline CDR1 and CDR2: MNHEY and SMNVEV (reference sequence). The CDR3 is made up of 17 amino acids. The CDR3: CASRRRQGAYSNQPQHF. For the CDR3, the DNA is TGTGCCAGCAGACGGAGACAGGGCGCTTATAGCAATCAGCCCCAGCATTTT.

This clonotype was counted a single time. In nucleotides, the CDR3 is TGTGCCAGCAGCCGGGACTCAGGGTTAGGTGAAAAACTGTTTTTT. Translation gives CASSRDSGLGEKLFF. The gene calls are TRBV7-8 and TRBJ1-4; tentatively, D is TRBD1 (5 bases). The CDR3 extends over 15 amino acids. Germline V gives CDR1 SGHVS, CDR2 FQNEAQ. V was pared by 5 bases and J by 7 bases, with 17 bases between.

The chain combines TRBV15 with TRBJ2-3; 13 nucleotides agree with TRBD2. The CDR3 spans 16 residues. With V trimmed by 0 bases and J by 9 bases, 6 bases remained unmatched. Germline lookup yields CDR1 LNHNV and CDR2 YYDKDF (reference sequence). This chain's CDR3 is CATSRDPGTSGATQYF. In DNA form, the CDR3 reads TGTGCCACCAGCAGAGATCCCGGGACTAGCGGGGCCACGCAGTATTTT. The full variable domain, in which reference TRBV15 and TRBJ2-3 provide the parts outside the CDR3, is DAMVIQNPRYQVTQFGKPVTLSCSQTLNHNVMYWYQQKSSQAPKLLFHYYDKDFNNEADTPDNFQSRRPNTSFCFLDIRSPGLGDTAMYLCATSRDPGTSGATQYFGPGTRLTVL.

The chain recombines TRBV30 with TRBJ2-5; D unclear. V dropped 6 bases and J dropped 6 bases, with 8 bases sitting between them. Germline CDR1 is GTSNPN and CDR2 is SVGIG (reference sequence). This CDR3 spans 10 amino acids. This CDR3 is CACVSQTQYF. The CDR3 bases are TGTGCCTGCGTCTCCCAGACCCAGTACTTC. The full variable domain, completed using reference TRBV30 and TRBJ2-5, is SQTIHQWPATLVQPVGSPLSLECTVEGTSNPNLYWYRQAAGRGLQLLFYSVGIGQISSEVPQNLSASRPQDRQFILSSKKLLLSDSGFYLCACVSQTQYFGPGTRLLVL.

CDR3 coding DNA: TGCAGTGCTAGTGGCAGTGTTCGAAGGACCGGGGAGCTGTTTTTT. This codes for CSASGSVRRTGELFF. The V call is TRBV20-1, the J call TRBJ2-2; D unclear. The germline V gene has CDR1 DFQATT and CDR2 SNEGSKA (reference sequence). Between the trimmed V and J ends, which lost 3 bases and 5 bases, there was a span of 16 bases. CDR3 length: 15 amino acids.

In DNA, the CDR3 is TGTGCCAGCAGCTTGTTGCAGTCTTATAGCACAGATACGCAGTATTTT. Translation: CASSLLQSYSTDTQYF. The chain couples TRBV5-6 to TRBJ2-3; no clear D gene. Trimming left V 1 base short and J 0 bases short, with 12 bases between. CDR3 size: 16 residues. Germline V gene sequence: CDR1 SGHDT, CDR2 YYEEEE. Full variable domain (outside the CDR3, taken from reference TRBV5-6 and TRBJ2-3): DAGVTQSPTHLIKTRGQQVTLRCSPKSGHDTVSWYQQALGQGPQFIFQYYEEEERQRGNFPDRFSGHQFPNYSSELNVNALLLGDSALYLCASSLLQSYSTDTQYFGPGTRLTVL.

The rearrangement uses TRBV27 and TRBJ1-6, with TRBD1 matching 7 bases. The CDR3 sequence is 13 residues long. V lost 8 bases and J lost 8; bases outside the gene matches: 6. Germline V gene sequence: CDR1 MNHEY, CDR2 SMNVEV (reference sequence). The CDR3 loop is CASGRDSDSPLHF. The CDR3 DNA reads TGTGCCAGCGGCCGGGACAGTGATTCACCCCTCCACTTT.

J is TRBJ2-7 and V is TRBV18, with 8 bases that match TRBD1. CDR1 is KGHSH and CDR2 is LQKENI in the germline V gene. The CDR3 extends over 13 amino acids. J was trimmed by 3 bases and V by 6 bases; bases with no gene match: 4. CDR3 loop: CASSPTGDYEQYF. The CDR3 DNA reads TGTGCCAGCTCTCCGACAGGGGACTACGAGCAGTACTTC.

The CDR3 sequence is CASSPDVGRNTEAFF. In nucleotides, the CDR3 is TGTGCCAGCAGTCCTGACGTGGGGCGGAACACTGAAGCTTTCTTT. The chain has TRBV12-3 or TRBV12-4 and TRBJ1-1, with a possible D match to TRBD1 (5 bases). The V and J ends lost 5 bases and 1 base respectively, with 14 bases between them. The CDR3 totals 15 residues.